This T cell receptor beta chain was identified in a study of Ad26.COV2.S vaccination and SARS-CoV-2 variants. Study information: Donor was in the COV1001 Ad26.COV2.S trial arm. Donor got 5x10^10 or 1x10^11 viral particles of Ad26.COV2.S.

There are 15 residues in the CDR3. Germline V gene data show CDR1 as MNHEY and CDR2 as SVGAGI. The ends lost 6 bases at V and 0 bases at J; junction bases unmatched: 5. Sequenced by immunoSEQ multiplex PCR; TCRdb stores in-frame clones only, minus some. The profile covers fewer than 300,000 clones, with over 75% appearing a single time and under 4% taken by the ten largest. Treatment: approximately 18 received Ad26.COV2.S at low or high dose, single or two shots; about 5 received placebo; per-sample allocation not given. Sampling was performed 63 days after the first vaccine or placebo injection. This clone has more than one count but fewer than ten. Its antigen is still unknown. Study-wide results and caveats: Reportedly, after vaccination the spike-specific CD8+ and CD4+ T cell responses displayed substantial breadth.

The chain uses TRBV6-5 and TRBJ1-5, with 7 bases lining up with TRBD1. This clonotype was obtained from a person between 18 and 65 years old who received the Ad26.COV2.S COVID-19 vaccine or a placebo. The sequencing here drew on peripheral blood, taken in a trial of Ad26.COV2.S vaccine versus placebo. The CDR3 DNA is TGTGCCAGCAGCCGGACAGGACTTAGCAATCAGCCCCAGCATTTT. Protein: CASSRTGLSNQPQHF.